This entry is about one TCR beta chain. Its matching antigen is unknown. The sample comes from a study of T-cell reconstitution after alpha-beta-depleted transplantation in children. Per the germline V gene, CDR1 is MNHEY and CDR2 is SVGAGI. Trimming took 5 bases from V and 3 from J, leaving 20 bases between them. CDR3 size: 17 residues. Unique molecular identifiers were incorporated during preparation of the TCRbeta library. MiXCR was run by TCRdb on the PCR reads, yielding one entry per CDR3 protein. The sample records around 270,000 distinct CDR3 sequences, about 7.3% being singletons. Study results and limitations: About two months after transplant, alpha-beta T cells reportedly came from several hundred expanded graft clones. Fresh T-cell production supplied most of the T-cell counts and diversity seen one year after transplant.

Sequenced material: peripheral blood, taken 360 days after TCRalphabeta/CD19-depleted stem cell transplant. This chain joins TRBV6-5 and TRBJ1-3; D unclear. The clonotype comes from a female patient aged 2 to 10 who had a stem cell transplant for Fanconi anemia, so the T cells may come from the graft donor. The CDR3, as DNA: TGTGCCAGCAGTACCGACCCGCCGGGGTTTGGTGGAAACACCATATATTTT. Amino acids: CASSTDPPGFGGNTIYF.